The source of this T cell receptor beta chain is a study of shared clonotypes between healthy human individuals. Germline-derived CDR1 and CDR2 are PRHDT and FYEKMQ (reference sequence). V lost 0 bases, J lost 0 bases, and 10 bases stayed unmatched. The CDR3 runs 18 residues. Naive CD8 populations comprised CD45RO-negative cells positively selected for CCR7, excluding terminally differentiated effector memory CD45RA+ cells. A deep-level run was used for the assay. Genomic DNA per cell subset filled all wells of several immunoSEQ plates. Here immunoSEQ multiplex PCR was the method, and the copy in TCRdb shows in-frame clones only, minus some. The data hold about 2 million clones, with approximately 94% observed a single time.

The chain recombines TRBV13 with TRBJ1-1, with 7 bases aligning to TRBD1. The clonotype comes from a young man in good health. Sequencing used naive CD8+ T cells sorted from blood. The CDR3: CASSLGRGTADMNTEAFF. CDR3 coding DNA: TGTGCCAGCAGCTTAGGCCGCGGGACAGCAGACATGAACACTGAAGCTTTCTTT.